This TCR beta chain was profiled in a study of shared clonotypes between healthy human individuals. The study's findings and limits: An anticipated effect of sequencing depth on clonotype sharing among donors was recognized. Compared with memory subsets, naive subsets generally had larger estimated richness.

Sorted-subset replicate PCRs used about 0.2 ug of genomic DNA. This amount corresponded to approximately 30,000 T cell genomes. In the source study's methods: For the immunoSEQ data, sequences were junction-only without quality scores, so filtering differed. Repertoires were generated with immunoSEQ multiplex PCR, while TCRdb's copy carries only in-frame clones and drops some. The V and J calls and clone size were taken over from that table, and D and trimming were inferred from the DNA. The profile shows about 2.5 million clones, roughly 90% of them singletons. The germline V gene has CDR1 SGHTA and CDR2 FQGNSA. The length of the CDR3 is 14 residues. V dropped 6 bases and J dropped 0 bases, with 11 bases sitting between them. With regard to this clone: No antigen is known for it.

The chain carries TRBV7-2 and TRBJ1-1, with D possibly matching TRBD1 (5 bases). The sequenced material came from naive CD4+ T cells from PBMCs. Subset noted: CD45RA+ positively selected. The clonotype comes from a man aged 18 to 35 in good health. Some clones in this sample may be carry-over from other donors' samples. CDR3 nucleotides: TGTGCCAGCAGGGGAGGGGTCATGAACACTGAAGCTTTCTTT. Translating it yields CASRGGVMNTEAFF.